One sample yielded the 30 T cell receptor beta chains listed below, sequenced in a study of blood T cell repertoires in COVID-19. Here immunoSEQ multiplex PCR was the method, and the copy in TCRdb shows in-frame clones only, minus some. The data show approximately 150,000 clones, with 81% seen just once and 9.5% to 11% held by the top ten. The sample was peripheral blood. Receptors originate from a man aged 55 to 70 with active or convalescent COVID-19.

This clone was counted once. The chain joins TRBV12-3 or TRBV12-4 to TRBJ2-1; 9 nucleotides match TRBD2. This CDR3 has 13 residues. Trimming cost V 7 bases and J 8 bases; bases outside gene matches: 6. Here the CDR3 reads CASKRASGDEQFF. The CDR3 DNA reads as TGTGCCAGCAAAAGGGCTAGCGGGGATGAGCAGTTCTTC.

CDR3 amino acids: CASSVKTGVTEAFF. DNA of the CDR3: TGTGCCAGTAGTGTAAAGACAGGGGTCACTGAAGCTTTCTTT. The V call is TRBV19, the J call TRBJ1-1; 8 nucleotides match TRBD1. Germline V gives CDR1 LNHDA, CDR2 SQIVND (reference sequence). J gave up 4 bases and V 5 bases, and 6 bases lay outside the gene matches. This CDR3 comprises 14 residues.

This clone was seen a few times. V and J are TRBV19 and TRBJ1-5; D is unclear. Between the trimmed V and J ends, which lost 4 bases and 9 bases, there was a span of 10 bases. CDR1 is LNHDA and CDR2 is SQIVND in the germline V gene (reference sequence). The CDR3 totals 12 residues. The CDR3 region is CASSTTTGPQHF. The CDR3 nucleotides read TGTGCCAGTAGTACCACCACGGGGCCCCAGCATTTT.

This clone turned up a few times. The rearrangement joins TRBV19 to TRBJ2-2; 9 positions agree with TRBD1. Germline loops: CDR1 LNHDA, CDR2 SQIVND (reference sequence). V was clipped by 7 bases and J by 3 bases; unmatched bases: 12. The CDR3 spans 17 residues. In nucleotides, the CDR3 is TGTGCCAGTACTAAACCGGGACAGGGCGGGTACACCGGGGAGCTGTTTTTT. Translating gives CASTKPGQGGYTGELFF.

The chain has TRBV21-1 and TRBJ1-2; TRBD1, the D gene given by the table, was not confirmed from the DNA. TRBV21-1 is a listed pseudogene. The CDR3 contains 15 residues. CDR3 sequence: CATLKGRATNYGYTF. The CDR3 DNA reads as TGTGCCACCCTCAAGGGCAGGGCCACGAACTATGGCTACACCTTC.

The chain has TRBV28 and TRBJ2-5; 8 bases match TRBD2. The CDR3 totals 15 residues. Looked up from germline, CDR1 is MDHEN and CDR2 is SYDVKM. The V gene end was trimmed by 5 bases and the J gene end by 4 bases; junction bases not matched to a gene: 9. The CDR3 region is CASSRREGMAETQYF. CDR3 DNA: TGTGCCAGCAGTCGACGGGAGGGCATGGCAGAGACCCAGTACTTC.

This chain uses TRBV28 with TRBJ2-5; D might be TRBD2 (5 bases). V dropped 8 bases and J dropped 7 bases, with 11 bases sitting between them. The germline CDR1 and CDR2 sequences are MDHEN and SYDVKM. The CDR3 covers 11 residues. CDR3 coding DNA: TGTGCCAGCGAGGGCAGAGCGACCCAGTACTTC. It specifies CASEGRATQYF.

This chain connects TRBV28 to TRBJ2-1, with 8 bases matching TRBD2. The CDR3 runs to 13 residues. CDR1 and CDR2 (germline): MDHEN, SYDVKM. J lost 6 bases, V lost 6 bases, and 4 bases had no gene match. CDR3 in DNA: TGTGCCAGCAGGACCGGACTAGCCAATGAGCAGTTCTTC. This sequence encodes CASRTGLANEQFF.

This clone has just one count. The chain is built from TRBV6-6 and TRBJ2-2; 11 bases line up with TRBD2. CDR1 MNHNY and CDR2 SVGAGI come from the germline V gene (reference sequence). This CDR3 has 15 residues. V was pared by 6 bases and J by 4 bases, with 4 bases of the junction left unmatched. The CDR3 DNA follows: TGTGCCAGCAGACTAGCGGGGGTCTCCACCGGGGAGCTGTTTTTT. Its protein product is CASRLAGVSTGELFF.

The chain links TRBV7-3 to TRBJ2-7; TRBD2 matches 9 bases. Germline CDR1 SGHTA, CDR2 FQGTGA. The CDR3 has 13 amino acids. With V trimmed by 8 bases and J by 6 bases, 8 bases remained unmatched. Here the CDR3 reads CASPRGGESEQYF. In nucleotides, the CDR3 is TGTGCCAGCCCGCGGGGGGGGGAGAGCGAGCAGTACTTC.

V usage is TRBV21-1 and J usage is TRBJ1-2. TRBV21-1 represents a pseudogene. CDR3 length: 17 amino acids. The chain's CDR3 is CASSFRECPAGDYGYTF. In DNA form, the CDR3 reads TGTGCCAGCAGCTTTAGGGAGTGCCCCGCCGGTGACTATGGCTACACCTTC.

This clone was seen only a few times. V is TRBV6-5 and J is TRBJ2-5; 9 positions agree with TRBD2. Germline CDR1 is MNHEY and CDR2 is SVGAGI. V dropped 6 bases and J dropped 2; count of bases not matched to a gene: 7. The CDR3 has 15 amino acids. CDR3 loop: CASSRWTSAQETQYF. DNA for the CDR3: TGTGCCAGCAGCCGATGGACTAGCGCTCAAGAGACCCAGTACTTC.

The V call is TRBV6-2 or TRBV6-3, the J call TRBJ1-5, with 9 bases matching TRBD1. The CDR3 spans 16 residues. Germline V lookup: CDR1 MNHEY, CDR2 SVGEGT. The junction had 4 bases not matched to a gene; V was cut back by 3 bases and J by 1 base. CDR3 bases: TGTGCCAGCAGTTATCGGGGACAGGGAAGCAATCAGCCCCAGCATTTT. Translation: CASSYRGQGSNQPQHF.

This clone was seen a handful of times. The chain recombines TRBV19 with TRBJ2-7; perhaps TRBD1 as D (6 bases). The germline gives CDR1 LNHDA, CDR2 SQIVND (reference sequence). CDR3 length equals 15 residues. V was trimmed by 3 bases and J by 7 bases, leaving 19 bases between them. CDR3 in amino acids: CASSMGGSTGREQYF. In nucleotides, the CDR3 is TGTGCCAGTAGTATGGGCGGATCGACAGGTAGGGAGCAGTACTTC.

The V gene is TRBV24-1, the J gene TRBJ2-7, with D possibly TRBD2 on 6 matching bases. The V gene's germline CDR1 is KGHDR and CDR2 SFDVKD. V was cut by 6 bases and J by 7 bases, with 18 bases left in between. CDR3 length: 14 amino acids. The CDR3 DNA is TGTGCCACCAGTCCCTCCGAATCAAGCGGGGAGCAGTACTTC. Amino acids: CATSPSESSGEQYF.

This chain connects TRBV6-2 or TRBV6-3 to TRBJ2-7; TRBD2 agrees at 15 bases. Germline assignment: CDR1 MNHEY and CDR2 SVGEGT. V lost 6 bases and J lost 0; bases outside the gene matches: 9. The CDR3 is made up of 18 amino acids. The CDR3 protein is CASSNGLAGGFSSYEQYF. The CDR3 DNA reads TGTGCCAGCAGCAACGGACTAGCGGGAGGGTTTAGCTCCTACGAGCAGTACTTC.

The chain combines TRBV29-1 with TRBJ1-1; TRBD1 might be the D (6 bases). Germline V CDR1 and CDR2: SQVTM, ANQGSEA. With 6 bases removed from V and 4 bases from J, the gap between germline ends came to 6 bases. CDR3 size: 10 residues. CDR3 loop: CSVRGTEAFF. The CDR3 bases are TGCAGCGTCAGGGGCACTGAAGCTTTCTTT.

This clone has a handful of counts. This chain joins TRBV7-2 and TRBJ2-7, with 7 nucleotides matching TRBD2. CDR1 SGHTA and CDR2 FQGNSA come from the germline V gene. The CDR3 is 15 amino acids. The junction had 11 bases not matched to a gene; V was cut back by 5 bases and J by 4 bases. CDR3 loop: CASSPASGATYEQYF. Here the CDR3 DNA reads TGTGCCAGCAGCCCGGCTAGCGGAGCGACGTACGAGCAGTACTTC. The whole variable domain, filled in from reference TRBV7-2 and TRBJ2-7, reads GAGVSQSPSNKVTEKGKDVELRCDPISGHTALYWYRQSLGQGLEFLIYFQGNSAPDKSGLPSDRFSAERTGGSVSTLTIQRTQQEDSAVYLCASSPASGATYEQYFGPGTRLTVT.

For this clone: A read error may explain this, as a much larger clone is one base away. CDR3 region: CASSPDSNYGYTF. DNA of the CDR3: TGTGCCAGCAGCCCTGACAGTAACTATGGCTACACCTTC. V gene TRBV7-3 combines with J gene TRBJ1-2; tentative D call: TRBD1 (5 bases). V lost 5 bases and J lost 1, with 8 bases in between. The CDR3 sequence is 13 residues long. CDR1 and CDR2 from the germline V gene are SGHTA and FQGTGA. Variable domain in full (rest from reference TRBV7-3 and TRBJ1-2): GAGVSQTPSNKVTEKGKYVELRCDPISGHTALYWYRQSLGQGPEFLIYFQGTGAADDSGLPNDRFFAVRPEGSVSTLKIQRTERGDSAVYLCASSPDSNYGYTFGSGTRLTVV.

This rearrangement joins TRBV5-4 to TRBJ1-2; D perhaps matches TRBD1 (5 bases). V lost 2 bases and J lost 7, with 9 bases in between. Looked up from germline, CDR1 is SGHNT and CDR2 is YYREEE (reference sequence). The CDR3 consists of 12 residues. The CDR3 sequence: CASSFNGGGYTF. The CDR3 DNA is TGTGCCAGCAGCTTTAACGGGGGTGGCTACACCTTC.

This sequence joins TRBV6-5 and TRBJ2-5; 9 positions match TRBD1. Unmatched junction bases numbered 0, after V lost 0 bases and J lost 4 bases. The germline V gene has CDR1 MNHEY and CDR2 SVGAGI. The CDR3 runs 14 residues. This CDR3 is CASSYSGQGETQYF. The CDR3 nucleotides are TGTGCCAGCAGTTACTCGGGACAGGGAGAGACCCAGTACTTC.

This clone was seen a few times. V gene TRBV7-9 combines with J gene TRBJ1-2, with TRBD1 matching 9 bases. After removal of 6 bases from V and 8 bases from J, the junction contained 7 bases not matched to a gene. CDR1 and CDR2 from the germline V gene are SEHNR and FQNEAQ (reference sequence). The CDR3 is 13 residues long. CDR3 DNA sequence: TGTGCCAGCAGTCCCCCGGGACAGGGAGGCTACACCTTC. Its translation is CASSPPGQGGYTF.

The chain recombines TRBV6-5 with TRBJ1-2; D possibly corresponds to TRBD1 (5 bases). The CDR3 has 12 residues. The V and J ends lost 6 bases and 7 bases respectively, with 12 bases between them. Looked up from germline, CDR1 is MNHEY and CDR2 is SVGAGI. CDR3 sequence (DNA): TGTGCCAGCAGGGGCCCGGGGGGTGGCTACACCTTC. Amino acid sequence: CASRGPGGGYTF.

J is TRBJ1-1 and V is TRBV3-1 (or the pseudogene TRBV3-2), with 7 bases that match TRBD1. With V trimmed by 4 bases and J by 3 bases, 5 bases remained unmatched. The germline V gene has CDR1 LGHDT and CDR2 YNNKEL (reference sequence). The CDR3 covers 14 residues. CDR3 in amino acids: CASSRNRGYTEAFF. The CDR3 DNA reads as TGTGCCAGCAGCCGAAACAGGGGTTACACTGAAGCTTTCTTT.

The rearrangement joins TRBV7-9 to TRBJ1-5; D might be TRBD1 (5 bases). This CDR3 contains 12 residues. The germline CDR1 and CDR2 sequences are SEHNR and FQNEAQ (reference sequence). Trimming left V 5 bases short and J 7 bases short, with 9 bases between. The CDR3 region has the DNA TGTGCCAGCAGCGGAGGGGCCCAGCCCCAGCATTTT. It encodes CASSGGAQPQHF.

The chain recombines TRBV6-1 with TRBJ1-5; no definite D call. CDR1 and CDR2 (germline): MNHNS, SASEGT. This CDR3 has 14 residues. V lost 2 bases to trimming and J lost 9 bases, with 14 bases between them. CDR3 DNA sequence: TGTGCCAGCAGTGAACGTGGGGTCGGAGGGCCCCAGCATTTT. Amino acids: CASSERGVGGPQHF.

The rearrangement joins TRBV5-1 to TRBJ1-2; possible D gene TRBD1, 6 bases. Germline V gene data show CDR1 as SGHRS and CDR2 as YFSETQ. V was clipped by 4 bases and J by 3 bases, with 13 bases between them. This CDR3 comprises 14 residues. This CDR3 reads CASSVGQTDYGYTF. Written as DNA, the CDR3 is TGCGCCAGCAGCGTCGGACAGACCGACTATGGCTACACCTTC.

The table lists this clone with a count of one. The V gene is TRBV28, the J gene TRBJ2-7, with 7 bases lining up with TRBD1. Germline CDR1 is MDHEN and CDR2 is SYDVKM. After removal of 6 bases from V and 6 bases from J, the junction contained 17 bases not matched to a gene. The length of the CDR3 is 16 residues. CDR3 sequence (DNA): TGTGCCAGCAGGCGACCCGACAGGGATAGCCTGAGCGAGCAGTACTTC. This sequence encodes CASRRPDRDSLSEQYF.

The chain has TRBV4-1 and TRBJ1-6; the D gene is possibly TRBD1 (6 bases). The V end lost 3 bases, the J end lost 5 bases, and 14 bases lay between the germline ends. CDR1 and CDR2 from the germline V gene are MGHRA and YSYEKL. The CDR3 extends over 16 amino acids. The DNA of the CDR3 is TGCGCCAGCAGCCACCTCAGGGGTTCGGATAATTCACCCCTCCACTTT. Its protein product is CASSHLRGSDNSPLHF.

The rearrangement links TRBV6-1 to TRBJ2-4, with 12 nucleotides matching TRBD2. The germline CDR1 and CDR2 sequences are MNHNS and SASEGT. This CDR3 has 19 residues. V lost 4 bases, J lost 0 bases, and 10 bases stayed unmatched. The CDR3 region is CASSGHGTSGPLAKNIQYF. Written as DNA, the CDR3 is TGTGCCAGCAGTGGACATGGGACTAGCGGGCCCCTAGCCAAAAACATTCAGTACTTC.